Listed below are T cell receptor beta chains from one sample, sequenced in a study of human T cells and chemical hapten exposure. TCRdb ran MiXCR on the RACE reads and lists one entry per CDR3 protein. The table shows around 200,000 distinct CDR3 sequences, with just under 30% occurring only once. Source: whole blood, taken in connection with sensitization to the hapten diphenylcyclopropenone (DPC). The source is a woman younger than 45 with alopecia areata. Some clones in this sample may be carry-over from other donors' samples. The CDR3 runs from the conserved cysteine through the conserved F or W. D genes are given only for firm matches. Where a row states a size, it is once, few, many or the class of an expanded clone; other rows omit it.

v_call,d_call,clone_size,j_call,cdr3_aa,cdr3_nt
TRBV9,.,.,TRBJ2-2,CASSVRGNRDTGELFF,TGTGCCAGCAGCGTTAGGGGAAACAGAGACACCGGGGAGCTGTTTTTT
TRBV28,TRBD2,few,TRBJ2-5,CASRGLVGRETQYF,TGTGCCAGCAGGGGACTAGTGGGTCGAGAGACCCAGTACTTC
TRBV7-2,.,.,TRBJ2-7,CASSASRDYEQYF,TGTGCCAGCAGCGCCTCCCGGGACTACGAGCAGTACTTC
TRBV4-3,.,.,TRBJ1-2,CASSRQAEDANYGYTF,TGCGCCAGCAGCCGTCAAGCGGAGGACGCTAACTATGGCTACACCTTC
TRBV28,.,.,TRBJ2-5,CASSLRIWSETQYF,TGTGCCAGCAGTTTAAGAATCTGGTCAGAGACCCAGTACTTC
TRBV6-5,.,.,TRBJ2-1,CASTGSDEQFF,TGTGCCAGCACAGGGAGCGATGAGCAGTTCTTC
TRBV29-1,TRBD1,.,TRBJ1-2,CSAWTGGNYGYTF,TGCAGCGCCTGGACAGGGGGCAACTATGGCTACACCTTC
TRBV28,TRBD1,few,TRBJ1-1,CASLETGAGTEAFF,TGTGCCAGCCTAGAAACAGGGGCTGGCACTGAAGCTTTCTTT
TRBV5-1,TRBD2,.,TRBJ2-7,CASSLRLASSYEQYF,TGCGCCAGCAGCTTACGACTAGCGAGCTCCTACGAGCAGTACTTC
TRBV29-1,TRBD2,few,TRBJ2-1,CSVSSGGYNEQFF,TGCAGCGTTTCTAGCGGGGGCTACAATGAGCAGTTCTTC
TRBV5-5,.,.,TRBJ1-1,CASSFRRQEHTEAFF,TGTGCCAGCAGCTTCAGGAGACAGGAGCACACTGAAGCTTTCTTT
TRBV27,.,.,TRBJ1-6,CASRHRDGHNSPLHF,TGTGCCAGCAGGCATAGGGACGGGCATAATTCACCCCTCCACTTT
TRBV2,.,.,TRBJ2-7,CASSWREHEQYF,TGTGCCAGCAGTTGGAGGGAACACGAGCAGTACTTC
TRBV4-2,TRBD2,.,TRBJ2-5,CASSRGTSGDETQYF,TGTGCCAGCAGCCGTGGGACTAGCGGGGACGAGACCCAGTACTTC
TRBV11-1,.,.,TRBJ1-6,CATGLGNNSPLHF,TGTGCCACCGGCCTGGGGAATAATTCACCCCTCCACTTT
TRBV12-5,.,few,TRBJ2-3,CASSVSDTQYF,TGTGCTAGTAGCGTGTCGGATACGCAGTATTTT
TRBV29-1,.,few,TRBJ2-3,CSVSRAGADTQYF,TGCAGCGTCTCGAGGGCAGGCGCAGATACGCAGTATTTT
TRBV15,.,few,TRBJ2-5,CATSRDPGRPETQYF,TGTGCCACCAGCAGAGATCCCGGACGTCCGGAGACCCAGTACTTC
TRBV30,.,.,TRBJ1-1,CAWTPGWGYAFF,TGTGCCTGGACCCCCGGCTGGGGGTACGCTTTCTTT
TRBV3-2,.,few,TRBJ2-7,CASSQGWDDVSSYEQYF,TGTGCCAGCAGCCAAGGCTGGGACGATGTCAGCTCCTACGAGCAGTACTTC
TRBV6-2/TRBV6-3,.,.,TRBJ1-1,CASSRDPAFF,TGTGCCAGCAGCCGGGACCCAGCTTTCTTT
TRBV4-1,.,.,TRBJ1-6,CASSQGQPNNSPLHF,TGCGCCAGCAGCCAAGGACAGCCAAATAATTCACCCCTCCACTTT
TRBV19,TRBD1,few,TRBJ2-5,CASNPGQGETQYF,TGTGCCAGTAACCCGGGACAGGGGGAGACCCAGTACTTC
TRBV20-1,TRBD2,few,TRBJ2-5,CSAIFREGLAGAETQYF,TGCAGTGCTATTTTCCGGGAGGGACTAGCGGGAGCCGAGACCCAGTACTTC
TRBV19,TRBD2,.,TRBJ2-2,CASSQGLTPGELFF,TGTGCCAGTAGCCAGGGACTAACACCCGGGGAGCTGTTTTTT
TRBV20-1,TRBD2,few,TRBJ2-4,CSATGTSGGAQPKNIQYF,TGCAGTGCTACTGGGACTAGCGGGGGGGCCCAACCCAAAAACATTCAGTACTTC
TRBV18,.,few,TRBJ1-6,CASSPRQISDNSPLHF,TGTGCCAGCTCACCACGACAGATCTCGGATAATTCACCCCTCCACTTT
TRBV6-2/TRBV6-3,TRBD2,.,TRBJ2-3,CASSGLAGAHGF,TGTGCCAGCAGTGGACTAGCGGGGGCTCACGGATTT
TRBV10-3,.,.,TRBJ2-3,CAISAGGGDTQYF,TGTGCCATCAGTGCCGGGGGTGGTGATACGCAGTATTTT
TRBV5-1,.,.,TRBJ2-7,CASSLFPAGPYEQYF,TGCGCCAGCAGCTTGTTTCCGGCGGGGCCCTACGAGCAGTACTTC
TRBV5-1,TRBD1,few,TRBJ1-2,CASSRGQGAQGYTF,TGCGCCAGCAGCCGGGGACAGGGGGCTCAGGGCTACACCTTC
TRBV7-3,.,once,TRBJ2-7,CASSFSGTAGNYEQYF,TGTGCCAGCAGCTTCTCCGGAACGGCGGGGAACTACGAGCAGTACTTC
TRBV4-3,.,few,TRBJ2-3,CASSQEGGWGPDTQYF,TGCGCCAGCAGCCAAGAGGGGGGGTGGGGGCCAGATACGCAGTATTTT
TRBV4-2,TRBD1,few,TRBJ1-5,CASSQGGQGIQPQHF,TGTGCCAGCAGCCAAGGGGGACAGGGGATTCAGCCCCAGCATTTT
TRBV7-3,TRBD1,.,TRBJ2-3,CASSIGTGGTDTQYF,TGTGCCAGCAGCATAGGGACAGGGGGAACAGATACGCAGTATTTT
TRBV29-1,TRBD1,few,TRBJ1-5,CSVAGQGPNQPQHF,TGCAGCGTTGCGGGACAGGGGCCCAATCAGCCCCAGCATTTT
TRBV20-1,.,many,TRBJ1-1,CSARDRRVSEAFF,TGCAGTGCTAGAGACAGGAGGGTCTCTGAAGCTTTCTTT
TRBV21-1,.,.,TRBJ2-7,CASSTGTAYEQYF,TGTGCCAGCAGCACCGGGACAGCCTACGAGCAGTACTTC
TRBV28,.,few,TRBJ1-5,CASQGPLSNQPQHF,TGTGCCAGCCAGGGACCGCTTAGCAATCAGCCCCAGCATTTT
TRBV10-3,.,few,TRBJ1-1,CAIRYTEAFF,TGTGCCATCAGGTACACTGAAGCTTTCTTT
TRBV7-8,.,few,TRBJ2-1,CASSMGRPYNEQFF,TGTGCCAGCAGCATGGGCCGGCCCTACAATGAGCAGTTCTTC
TRBV29-1,.,.,TRBJ2-1,CSVDSDSNEQFF,TGCAGCGTTGATTCGGACAGCAATGAGCAGTTCTTC
TRBV7-9,.,.,TRBJ2-2,CASSTAGSPGELFF,TGTGCCAGCAGCACGGCGGGGTCTCCCGGGGAGCTGTTTTTT
TRBV12-3/TRBV12-4,TRBD2,.,TRBJ2-5,CASRSLAGGDETQYF,TGTGCCAGCAGGTCTCTAGCGGGGGGTGACGAGACCCAGTACTTC
TRBV7-9,TRBD1,few,TRBJ2-3,CASSDRDRATDTQYF,TGTGCCAGCAGCGACCGGGACAGGGCCACAGATACGCAGTATTTT